Described below is a single TCR beta chain sequence and its context. Its target is not known. These data originate in a study of cytomegalovirus exposure and HLA in healthy donors. Findings and caveats of the study: What a later analysis reportedly showed was that an Asian-associated ancestry cluster had fewer N-insertions than the roughly 670-donor mean. The study designated about 160 TCR beta chains cytomegalovirus-associated. Specificity of a few CMV-associated chains for CMV antigens was verified in vitro.

Germline CDR1 and CDR2: MGHDK and SYGVNS. This CDR3 region has 15 residues. V lost 5 bases to trimming and J lost 8 bases, with 18 bases between them. The primer mix had 60 Vbeta and 13 Jbeta primers. TCRdb keeps only in-frame clones here, not all; method: immunoSEQ multiplex PCR. The table includes under 150,000 clones, 75% to 90% detected once. Regarding donors, all were healthy bone marrow donors. The source material was PBMCs. This clonotype originated in a male donor in good health and CMV-seronegative. The chain joins TRBV25-1 to TRBJ1-4, with D possibly TRBD1 on 6 matching bases. The CDR3 loop reads CASSITGSPGEKLFF. CDR3 sequence (DNA): TGTGCCAGCAGTATTACAGGGAGCCCGGGGGAAAAACTGTTTTTT.